This TCR beta chain was identified in a study of blood T cells in healthy people across ages. The amount of total RNA extracted per sample was at least 5.5 micrograms. The CDR3 has 13 amino acids. Trimming stripped 5 bases from V and 7 bases from J, with 17 bases between. Germline-derived CDR1 and CDR2 are DFQATT and SNEGSKA (reference sequence). A second PCR, run for about 6 to 11 cycles, used a sample-barcoded 5' primer plus a J-beta primer mix. From the 5' RACE reads, TCRdb called clonotypes with MiXCR, one entry per CDR3 protein. The sample yields approximately 600,000 distinct CDR3 sequences, under 65% seen once.

The rearrangement links TRBV20-1 to TRBJ1-2; D remains ambiguous. Sequencing used blood. The sequence derives from a man in his sixties in good health. The CDR3 spells CSARGDVDCGYTF. The DNA for the CDR3 is TGCAGTGCTCGAGGAGATGTGGACTGTGGCTACACCTTC.